This TCR beta chain was sequenced for a study of early T cells in non-severe SARS-CoV-2 infection (dated by TCRdb to the early 2020s). Background on the whole study: Because TCR sequencing relied on bulk RNA taken from unsorted whole blood, pairing of alpha and beta chains was not possible. The study at large found these results: VDJdb matching was skewed toward anti-spike CD8 responses and likely underestimated virus-specific expansions by missing private and CD4 specificities.

This clonotype has a count of ten or more. Its antigen has not been determined. Per-nucleotide qualities are absent, and no much larger clonotype sits a single base away. The library came from 5' RACE. Sequencing took place on a NextSeq 500. Unique molecular identifiers were attached to individual cDNA molecules in the TCR library protocol so that sequencing error and PCR bias could be corrected. TCR alpha and beta chains were both sequenced, and the abundances of alpha and beta sequences in each sample were closely correlated with each other. Concerning the study's data processing: Decombinator V4 was used to perform V gene, J gene and CDR3 annotation of TCR sequences. TCRs were defined as expanded if a significant change between any two time points was detected under a Poisson model with p below 0.0001. TCR abundances were normalised to the total number of TCRs sequenced per sample and were expressed as counts per million. MAIT TCRs were defined by TRAV1-2 paired with TRAJ12, TRAJ20 or TRAJ33, and iNKT TCRs by TRAV10 paired with TRAJ18. A search of VDJdb, accessed on 1 November 2021, was run for TCRs annotated to CMV, EBV and SARS-CoV-2, with TCRs annotated for multiple antigens excluded. The raw public reads went through TCRdb reprocessing: fastp at Q25, MiXCR clone calling, in-frame beta chains kept. CDR3 protein duplicates are merged, each entry listing the most common genes and DNA. The V and J calls, along with clone size, are taken from TCRdb and not from the paper's own processing. The sample table holds 50,000 to 60,000 distinct CDR3 sequences, of which about 5.9% were seen once. The leading ten clones occupy 3% to 4% of the sample.

This was a case-control study nested in a cohort of healthcare workers in London, UK, who had nasopharyngeal swab PCR tests and blood samples taken every week. Healthcare workers were recruited during the week of the UK lockdown, between 23 and 31 March 2020, and followed weekly for up to about 15 weeks. The germline V and J ends show losses of 5 bases and 13 bases respectively, and no gene match explains 18 bases of the junction. CDR1 and CDR2, looked up from the germline V gene, are SGHVS and FQNEAQ. From the cysteine through the phenylalanine, the CDR3 covers 17 amino acids. Only the CDR3 portion is preserved as DNA: 51 bases, with reading frame beginning at the first base.

The sample was whole blood. This chain joins TRBV7-8 to TRBJ2-1, and TRBD2 matches 12 of the central bases. The TCR comes from an adult who was a healthcare worker with PCR-confirmed SARS-CoV-2 infection or an uninfected control (not recorded which). The sequenced DNA is TGTGCCAGCAGCCCGAGACCTAGACTAGCGGGGGCTGAGTTCCAGTTCTTC. Translation gives CASSPRPRLAGAEFQFF.